This section outlines one T cell receptor (beta chain) sequence together with its context. Clones were read by immunoSEQ multiplex PCR, and TCRdb kept only the in-frame ones, dropping some. The repertoire holds 2 million or so clones, with approximately 95% as singletons. This sample is part of a study of shared clonotypes between healthy human individuals. The CDR3 consists of 12 residues. Trimming took 5 bases from V and 2 from J, leaving 7 bases between them. Germline CDR1 is SGHAT and CDR2 is FQNNGV. Healthy HIV-negative adults with no recent acute infections or vaccinations were recruited as donors.

This TCR derives from a man younger than 35 in good health. The chain employs TRBV11-2 and TRBJ2-7, with D hard to call. Specimen: naive CD4+ T cells sorted from blood. Sample subset: CD45RA+ positively selected. CDR3 DNA sequence: TGTGCCAGCAGCCCGCGACCCTACGAGCAGTACTTC. Amino acids: CASSPRPYEQYF.